The 18 T cell receptor beta chains below were found in one sample sequenced in a study of blood T cells in healthy people across ages. A second PCR, run for about 7 to 11 cycles, used a sample-barcoded 5' primer plus a J-beta primer mix. From the 5' RACE reads, TCRdb called clonotypes with MiXCR, one entry per CDR3 protein. The sample includes hundreds of thousands of distinct CDR3 sequences, 56% of them seen just once. The source material was blood. These receptors came from a middle-aged man in good health.

The V call is TRBV7-9, the J call TRBJ2-1; unclear D gene. CDR1 and CDR2 (germline): SEHNR, FQNEAQ (reference sequence). The CDR3 consists of 13 residues. V was cut by 5 bases and J by 7 bases, with 12 bases left in between. The CDR3, as DNA: TGTGCCAGCAGCGTAGGTTCGGCTAATGAGCAGTTCTTC. This encodes CASSVGSANEQFF.

This rearrangement joins TRBV9 to TRBJ2-3, with a possible D match to TRBD2 (5 bases). Trimming took 0 bases from V and 0 from J, leaving 8 bases between them. Germline CDR1 SGDLS, CDR2 YYNGEE. The CDR3 totals 15 residues. Here the CDR3 reads CASSVGTGSTDTQYF. CDR3 DNA: TGTGCCAGCAGCGTAGGTACGGGAAGCACAGATACGCAGTATTTT.

V gene TRBV5-1 combines with J gene TRBJ2-1, with 9 bases matching TRBD2. The CDR3 is 13 residues long. V dropped 0 bases and J dropped 15; count of bases not matched to a gene: 7. Germline values: CDR1 SGHRS, CDR2 YFSETQ. The CDR3 DNA reads TGCGCCAGCAGCTTGGCCTCTAGCGGGGTGGGGTTCTTC. Its translation: CASSLASSGVGFF.

This clonotype was recorded many times. V usage is TRBV4-3 and J usage is TRBJ2-1; TRBD1 might be the D (5 bases). Germline loops: CDR1 LGHNA, CDR2 YSLEER. CDR3 length: 15 residues. With 1 base removed from V and 7 bases from J, the gap between germline ends came to 14 bases. CDR3 amino acids: CASSQVYPGSNEQFF. CDR3 DNA: TGCGCCAGCAGCCAAGTCTATCCAGGGTCAAATGAGCAGTTCTTC.

This clonotype was detected only once. The chain combines TRBV15 with TRBJ2-7; unclear D gene. V lost 0 bases and J lost 3, with 12 bases in between. CDR3 size: 15 residues. Germline V gives CDR1 LNHNV, CDR2 YYDKDF (reference sequence). CDR3 residues: CATSRDQGSFYEQYF. CDR3 nucleotides: TGTGCCACCAGCAGAGATCAAGGCAGCTTCTACGAGCAGTACTTC.

In this sample, this clonotype turned up a few times. The rearrangement uses TRBV25-1 and TRBJ1-6; D possibly corresponds to TRBD1 (5 bases). Trimming removed 0 bases at V and 7 bases at J, with 13 bases between. Germline CDR1 is MGHDK and CDR2 is SYGVNS. This CDR3 has 16 residues. This CDR3 is CASSEYKGTENSPLHF. CDR3 DNA: TGTGCCAGCAGTGAATATAAGGGGACGGAAAATTCACCCCTCCACTTT.

The chain uses TRBV9 and TRBJ1-1; D might be TRBD1 (5 bases). The CDR3 loop spans 14 amino acids. Germline CDR1 and CDR2: SGDLS and YYNGEE. Trimming pared 5 bases from V and 2 bases from J, leaving 13 bases between. CDR3 region: CASSTLGGNTEAFF. The CDR3 coding sequence is TGTGCCAGCAGTACACTTGGGGGTAACACTGAAGCTTTCTTT.

This sequence joins TRBV7-9 and TRBJ1-2, with a possible D match to TRBD1 (5 bases). This CDR3 contains 11 residues. The V and J ends lost 8 bases and 8 bases respectively, with 12 bases between them. Germline V gene sequence: CDR1 SEHNR, CDR2 FQNEAQ (reference sequence). The CDR3 is CASSVTVGYTF. CDR3 nucleotides: TGTGCCAGCTCCGTGACAGTCGGCTACACCTTC.

The chain joins TRBV20-1 to TRBJ2-3, with TRBD2 matching over 7 bases. V dropped 3 bases and J dropped 1; count of bases not matched to a gene: 7. Germline CDR1 and CDR2: DFQATT and SNEGSKA (reference sequence). The CDR3 runs 15 residues. The CDR3 nucleotides are TGCAGTGCTAGTAAGGGCGGGAGAGGCACAGATACGCAGTATTTT. It codes for CSASKGGRGTDTQYF.

This clonotype was picked up one time. The chain employs TRBV20-1 and TRBJ1-1; no firm D call. CDR1 and CDR2 from the germline V gene are DFQATT and SNEGSKA (reference sequence). V was cut by 6 bases and J by 2 bases, with 10 bases left in between. CDR3 length: 12 residues. This CDR3 reads CSAIAVNTEAFF. The CDR3 DNA sequence: TGCAGTGCCATCGCAGTCAACACTGAAGCTTTCTTT.

This clonotype appeared a few times. J is TRBJ1-6 and V is TRBV7-2; 8 positions match TRBD1. The length of the CDR3 is 14 residues. Germline assignment: CDR1 SGHTA and CDR2 FQGNSA. The trim removed 2 bases at V and 8 bases at J, leaving 2 bases unmatched. CDR3 nucleotide sequence: TGTGCCAGCAGCTTACAGGGGGCTGATTCACCCCTCCACTTT. This sequence encodes CASSLQGADSPLHF.

There are a few counts of this clonotype. The chain couples TRBV7-6 to TRBJ2-7, with D perhaps matching TRBD1 or TRBD2 (5 bases each). The germline V gene has CDR1 SGHVS and CDR2 FNYEAQ. V lost 1 base, J lost 6 bases, and 16 bases lay in between. The CDR3 is 15 residues long. The CDR3: CASSLDGGVAVEQYF. The DNA of the CDR3 is TGTGCCAGCAGCTTAGATGGGGGTGTGGCTGTCGAGCAGTACTTC.

The V gene is TRBV5-1, the J gene TRBJ2-3, with 9 bases lining up with TRBD1. With V trimmed by 5 bases and J by 4 bases, 11 bases remained unmatched. CDR3 length equals 16 residues. Germline V gene sequence: CDR1 SGHRS, CDR2 YFSETQ. The CDR3 is CASRRGTGNRADTQYF. CDR3 in DNA: TGCGCCAGCAGACGGGGGACAGGGAATCGGGCAGATACGCAGTATTTT.

This rearrangement joins TRBV10-3 to TRBJ1-2, with 8 bases aligning to TRBD1. V was pared by 10 bases and J by 3 bases, with 4 bases of the junction left unmatched. This CDR3 spans 12 amino acids. Germline loops: CDR1 ENHRY, CDR2 SYGVKD. The CDR3 loop reads CATETGDYGYTF. The DNA of the CDR3 is TGTGCCACCGAGACAGGGGACTATGGCTACACCTTC.

This clonotype has only one observation. The chain employs TRBV12-5 and TRBJ2-1; the D is unclear. The CDR3 is 14 residues long. Trimming took off 6 bases at V and 5 bases at J, with 14 bases between the two ends. CDR1 is LGHNT, CDR2 FRNRAP, per germline. As DNA, the CDR3 is TGTGCTAGTGGCAAGGGAAGTTGGAACAATGAGCAGTTCTTC. Translated, it gives CASGKGSWNNEQFF.

This clonotype was seen once. The chain employs TRBV29-1 and TRBJ2-5; a possible D gene is TRBD2 (6 bases). The germline V and J ends were trimmed by 6 bases and 3 bases, with 11 bases remaining between them. The length of the CDR3 is 12 residues. Germline CDR1 and CDR2: SQVTM and ANQGSEA. CDR3 sequence reads: CSVTSNEETQYF. CDR3 sequence (DNA): TGCAGCGTCACTAGCAACGAAGAGACCCAGTACTTC. The variable domain in full, with the rest retrieved from reference TRBV29-1 and TRBJ2-5, is SAVISQKPSRDICQRGTSLTIQCQVDSQVTMMFWYRQQPGQSLTLIATANQGSEATYESGFVIDKFPISRPNLTFSTLTVSNMSPEDSSIYLCSVTSNEETQYFGPGTRLLVL.

This chain joins TRBV20-1 and TRBJ2-3; 11 nucleotides line up with TRBD2. V lost 1 base, J lost 2 bases, and 5 bases stayed unmatched. Germline lookup yields CDR1 DFQATT and CDR2 SNEGSKA (reference sequence). The CDR3 has 16 amino acids. This CDR3 is CSARGLAGGDTDTQYF. CDR3 bases: TGCAGTGCTAGAGGTCTAGCGGGAGGAGACACAGATACGCAGTATTTT.

This clonotype showed up just a few times. The rearrangement links TRBV27 to TRBJ2-7; 7 bases agree with TRBD2. J gave up 3 bases and V 2 bases, and 13 bases lay outside the gene matches. The CDR3 totals 17 residues. Germline V gene lookup returns CDR1 MNHEY and CDR2 SMNVEV (reference sequence). The CDR3: CASSLELQRDSIYEQYF. CDR3 nucleotide sequence: TGTGCCAGCAGTTTAGAATTACAGCGGGACTCAATCTACGAGCAGTACTTC.